This T cell receptor beta chain was documented in a study of T cell clonality in common variable immunodeficiency. Broader study findings: Authors noted CVID clonality's cause needs subpopulation repertoire sequencing. Shared TCRbeta clones were fewer between CVID subjects than controls. Reportedly, TCR beta sequences from common variable immunodeficiency showed fewer deletions and N-nucleotide insertions.

The protocol was immunoSEQ multiplex PCR, while the TCRdb copy is restricted to in-frame clones and leaves out a portion. The sample yields 20,000 or so clones, without any singletons. This clone has ten or more counts. The antigen remains unidentified. The read ends 3 residues shy of where the CDR3 ends; the end is completed using the germline J gene. V was pared by 5 bases and J by 5 bases, with 3 bases of the junction left unmatched. CDR3 length: 13 amino acids. CDR1 SGHDT and CDR2 YYEEEE come from the germline V gene. This sequence was found in a human donor with common variable immunodeficiency. The chain carries TRBV5-6 and TRBJ1-1; 10 positions match TRBD1. The sequenced material came from peripheral blood mononuclear cells. The covered CDR3 bases are TGTGCCAGCAGGACAGGGGGCTGGACTGAA. Its translation: CASRTGGWTE. The entire CDR3 is CASRTGGWTEAFF.